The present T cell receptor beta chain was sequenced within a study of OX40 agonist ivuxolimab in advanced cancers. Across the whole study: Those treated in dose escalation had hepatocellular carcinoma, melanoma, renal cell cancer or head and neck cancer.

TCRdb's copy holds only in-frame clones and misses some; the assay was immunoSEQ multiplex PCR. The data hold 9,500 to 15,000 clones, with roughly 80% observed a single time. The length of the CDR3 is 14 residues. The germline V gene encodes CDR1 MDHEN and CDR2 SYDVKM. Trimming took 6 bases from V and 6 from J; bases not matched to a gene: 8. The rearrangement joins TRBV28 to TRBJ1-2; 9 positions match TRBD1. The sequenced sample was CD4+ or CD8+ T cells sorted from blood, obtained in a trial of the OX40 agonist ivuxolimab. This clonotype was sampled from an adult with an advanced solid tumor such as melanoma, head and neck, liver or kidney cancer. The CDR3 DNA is TGTGCCAGCAGCCCCCAGGGACAGGGCGATGGCTACACCTTC. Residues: CASSPQGQGDGYTF.